The rows below give T cell receptor beta chains drawn from one sample of a study of T cells in Graves' hyperthyroidism and ophthalmopathy. TCRdb independently ran MiXCR on the multiplex PCR reads; one entry per CDR3 protein. The sample yields about 380,000 distinct CDR3 sequences, roughly 18% seen once. The sequencing sample was made of blood. The receptors stem from a man between 18 and 35 years old with Graves' ophthalmopathy. CDR3s include the opening cysteine and the closing phenylalanine or tryptophan. The D gene is left open where the match is weak. Clone size is stated in some rows and not others, as once, few, many or a class when expanded.

CDR3aa: CASSWSGTGDTEAFF
CDR3nt: TGTGCCAGCAGCTGGTCCGGGACAGGGGACACTGAAGCTTTCTTT
v_gene: TRBV7-9
d_gene: TRBD1
abundance: few
j_gene: TRBJ1-1

CDR3aa: CASSHQPSTDTQYF
CDR3nt: TGTGCCAGCAGCCATCAACCGTCCACAGATACGCAGTATTTT
v_gene: TRBV3-1
d_gene: .
abundance: many
j_gene: TRBJ2-3

CDR3aa: CASSLERVPGANVLTF
CDR3nt: TGTGCCAGCAGCTTGGAGAGGGTCCCTGGGGCCAACGTCCTGACTTTC
v_gene: TRBV5-6
d_gene: .
abundance: .
j_gene: TRBJ2-6

CDR3aa: CATSPGQGGDEQFF
CDR3nt: TGTGCCACCAGCCCGGGACAGGGTGGGGATGAGCAGTTCTTC
v_gene: TRBV15
d_gene: TRBD1
abundance: many
j_gene: TRBJ2-1

CDR3aa: CASRRGGNTDTQYF
CDR3nt: TGTGCCAGCAGACGGGGGGGTAACACAGATACGCAGTATTTT
v_gene: TRBV28
d_gene: TRBD2
abundance: .
j_gene: TRBJ2-3

CDR3aa: CASSVGGSSEKLFF
CDR3nt: TGTGCCAGCAGCGTGGGAGGGTCGAGCGAAAAACTGTTTTTT
v_gene: TRBV9
d_gene: .
abundance: .
j_gene: TRBJ1-4

CDR3aa: CASSGLGLAKVADTQYF
CDR3nt: TGTGCCAGCAGTGGACTGGGCTTAGCTAAGGTCGCAGATACGCAGTATTTT
v_gene: TRBV27
d_gene: .
abundance: many
j_gene: TRBJ2-3

CDR3aa: CASSYYDEQYF
CDR3nt: TGTGCCAGCAGTTATTATGACGAGCAGTACTTC
v_gene: TRBV6-1
d_gene: .
abundance: many
j_gene: TRBJ2-7

CDR3aa: CSAPSGDPQHF
CDR3nt: TGCAGTGCTCCCAGCGGGGACCCCCAGCATTTT
v_gene: TRBV20-1
d_gene: .
abundance: .
j_gene: TRBJ1-5

CDR3aa: CASSPADRTNYGYTF
CDR3nt: TGTGCCAGCAGCCCAGCCGACCGGACTAACTATGGCTACACCTTC
v_gene: TRBV28
d_gene: .
abundance: many
j_gene: TRBJ1-2

CDR3aa: CASSTAGGLLDEQFF
CDR3nt: TGTGCCAGCAGCACGGCAGGGGGCCTATTGGATGAGCAGTTCTTC
v_gene: TRBV7-9
d_gene: TRBD1
abundance: few
j_gene: TRBJ2-1

CDR3aa: CASSQAGTRGTIYF
CDR3nt: TGCGCCAGCAGCCAAGCCGGGACCCGGGGCACCATATATTTT
v_gene: TRBV4-1
d_gene: .
abundance: .
j_gene: TRBJ1-3

CDR3aa: CATEEAGGLGQFF
CDR3nt: TGTGCCACCGAGGAAGCGGGGGGGCTGGGGCAGTTCTTC
v_gene: TRBV15
d_gene: TRBD2
abundance: many
j_gene: TRBJ2-1

CDR3aa: CSARPPTGEVYEQYF
CDR3nt: TGCAGTGCTAGACCGCCGACAGGGGAAGTCTACGAGCAGTACTTC
v_gene: TRBV20-1
d_gene: TRBD1
abundance: many
j_gene: TRBJ2-7